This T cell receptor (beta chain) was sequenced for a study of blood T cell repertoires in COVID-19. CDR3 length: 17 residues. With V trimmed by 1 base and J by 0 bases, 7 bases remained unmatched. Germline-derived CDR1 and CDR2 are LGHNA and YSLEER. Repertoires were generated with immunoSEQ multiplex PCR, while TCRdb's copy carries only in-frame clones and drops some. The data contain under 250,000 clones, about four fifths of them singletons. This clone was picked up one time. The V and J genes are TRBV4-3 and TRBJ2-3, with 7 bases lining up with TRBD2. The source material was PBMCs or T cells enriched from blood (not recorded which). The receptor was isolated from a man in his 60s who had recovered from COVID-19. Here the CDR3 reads CASSQGPRRGSTDTQYF. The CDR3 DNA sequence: TGCGCCAGCAGCCAAGGGCCCCGGCGGGGGAGCACAGATACGCAGTATTTT.